What follows are 20 T cell receptor beta chains derived from one specimen sequenced in a study of cytomegalovirus exposure and HLA in healthy donors. The PCR contained 60 Vbeta and 13 Jbeta primers. Produced via immunoSEQ multiplex PCR; TCRdb's table is partial and in-frame only. Here the sample spans approximately 160,000 clones, almost 80% being singletons. Sequencing was done on a sample of PBMCs. These receptors were taken from a man aged 18 to 35 in good health and CMV-seropositive.

The chain couples TRBV5-1 to TRBJ2-2; D call uncertain. This CDR3 is 13 amino acids long. V lost 0 bases and J 6 bases, leaving 6 bases between the germline ends. Germline CDR1 reads SGHRS; CDR2 reads YFSETQ. As DNA, the CDR3 is TGCGCCAGCAGCTTGGAACGGGCCGGGGAGCTGTTTTTT. This translates into CASSLERAGELFF.

The chain links TRBV7-2 to TRBJ2-7, with 7 bases aligning to TRBD1. The CDR3 is 14 residues long. Per the germline V gene, CDR1 is SGHTA and CDR2 is FQGNSA. Losses at the gene ends were 1 base for V and 2 bases for J; bases not matched to a gene: 2. CDR3 sequence reads: CASSLGGTAYEQYF. The CDR3 region has the DNA TGTGCCAGCAGCTTAGGGGGGACAGCCTACGAGCAGTACTTC.

The CDR3 spells CASSPPGQGYTDTQYF. The CDR3 DNA sequence: TGTGCCAGTAGTCCCCCGGGACAGGGGTACACAGATACGCAGTATTTT. The chain couples TRBV19 to TRBJ2-3; 10 positions match TRBD1. The CDR3 spans 16 residues. J gave up 2 bases and V 5 bases, and 7 bases lay outside the gene matches. Germline CDR1 LNHDA, CDR2 SQIVND (reference sequence).

The rearrangement links TRBV6-5 to TRBJ2-3; TRBD2 matches 8 bases. Germline-derived CDR1 and CDR2 are MNHEY and SVGAGI. The length of the CDR3 is 12 residues. The V gene end was trimmed by 8 bases and the J gene end by 3 bases; junction bases not matched to a gene: 1. In DNA, the CDR3 is TGTGCCAGCGGACTAGCTACAGATACGCAGTATTTT. The encoded protein is CASGLATDTQYF.

The count of this clone is one. The rearrangement uses TRBV28 and TRBJ1-1; TRBD1 is a possible D gene (5 bases). Looked up from germline, CDR1 is MDHEN and CDR2 is SYDVKM. V shed 6 bases and J shed 0 bases, with 11 bases lying between them. CDR3 size: 14 residues. Written as DNA, the CDR3 is TGTGCCAGCAGAGACGACAGCTTGAACACTGAAGCTTTCTTT. It encodes CASRDDSLNTEAFF.

The rearrangement uses TRBV29-1 and TRBJ1-1; D is possibly TRBD1 (5 bases). Germline CDR1 is SQVTM and CDR2 is ANQGSEA. The V end lost 1 base, the J end lost 7 bases, and 13 bases lay between the germline ends. The CDR3 is made up of 13 amino acids. The CDR3 loop reads CSVEAGDSYEAFF. In nucleotides, the CDR3 is TGCAGCGTTGAAGCCGGGGACTCCTATGAAGCTTTCTTT.

This clone showed up just once. The V and J genes are TRBV4-1 and TRBJ1-2; no reliable D call. CDR1 and CDR2 from the germline V gene are MGHRA and YSYEKL. Between the trimmed V and J ends, which lost 2 bases and 4 bases, there was a span of 20 bases. This CDR3 comprises 17 residues. This CDR3 is CASSQLGGLSRAYGYTF. Written as DNA, the CDR3 is TGCGCCAGCAGCCAACTCGGAGGCCTTAGCAGAGCCTATGGCTACACCTTC.

This rearrangement joins TRBV6-1 to TRBJ1-5; TRBD1 matches at 7 bases. The CDR3 sequence is 19 residues long. After removal of 2 bases from V and 2 bases from J, the junction contained 15 bases not matched to a gene. Germline values: CDR1 MNHNS, CDR2 SASEGT. The CDR3, as DNA: TGTGCCAGCAGTGAATTGGAAAGGAGGGGGCGATTGGGCAATCAGCCCCAGCATTTT. Its protein product is CASSELERRGRLGNQPQHF.

Only one count was recorded for this clone. The V and J genes are TRBV6-1 and TRBJ1-2; D is unclear. CDR3 length equals 10 residues. V was clipped by 5 bases and J by 5 bases, with 3 bases between them. Per the germline V gene, CDR1 is MNHNS and CDR2 is SASEGT. CDR3 residues: CASSYYGYTF. CDR3 coding DNA: TGTGCCAGCAGTTATTATGGCTACACCTTC.

The V call is TRBV2, the J call TRBJ1-5; 7 bases align to TRBD1. From germline, CDR1 is SNHLY and CDR2 FYNNEI. This CDR3 contains 13 residues. V lost 8 bases and J lost 4; bases outside the gene matches: 5. The CDR3 nucleotides read TGTGCCAGCCAGGGGGAAATTAATCAGCCCCAGCATTTT. Translated, it gives CASQGEINQPQHF.

This chain uses TRBV5-6 with TRBJ1-1, with D unclear. Per germline, CDR1 SGHDT and CDR2 YYEEEE. Between the trimmed V and J ends, which lost 5 bases and 1 base, there was a span of 12 bases. This CDR3 is 14 amino acids long. The CDR3 reads CASSHPSGNTEAFF. DNA for the CDR3: TGTGCCAGCAGTCACCCATCGGGGAACACTGAAGCTTTCTTT. The complete variable domain, with remaining parts taken from reference TRBV5-6 and TRBJ1-1, reads DAGVTQSPTHLIKTRGQQVTLRCSPKSGHDTVSWYQQALGQGPQFIFQYYEEEERQRGNFPDRFSGHQFPNYSSELNVNALLLGDSALYLCASSHPSGNTEAFFGQGTRLTVV.

V is TRBV7-8 and J is TRBJ2-6; D may be TRBD2 (5 bases). Germline values: CDR1 SGHVS, CDR2 FQNEAQ. The CDR3 sequence is 15 residues long. Trimming stripped 7 bases from V and 1 base from J, with 11 bases between. The DNA of the CDR3 is TGTGCCAGCACCAAGGGAGAGTCTGGGGCCAACGTCCTGACTTTC. Translated: CASTKGESGANVLTF. Full variable domain (outside the CDR3, taken from reference TRBV7-8 and TRBJ2-6): GAGVSQSPRYKVAKRGQDVALRCDPISGHVSLFWYQQALGQGPEFLTYFQNEAQLDKSGLPSDRFFAERPEGSVSTLKIQRTQQEDSAVYLCASTKGESGANVLTFGAGSRLTVL.

CDR3 region: CASSISVTGEQFF. The CDR3 DNA reads TGTGCCAGTAGTATAAGTGTCACGGGTGAGCAGTTCTTC. This chain links TRBV19 with TRBJ2-1; no clear D. The germline V gene encodes CDR1 LNHDA and CDR2 SQIVND (reference sequence). V was clipped by 2 bases and J by 9 bases, with 11 bases between them. CDR3 length: 13 amino acids.

This clone was counted a single time. V is TRBV28 and J is TRBJ1-1; D remains unclear. The CDR3 loop spans 13 amino acids. Per germline, CDR1 MDHEN and CDR2 SYDVKM. V was clipped by 3 bases and J by 0 bases, with 5 bases between them. CDR3 nucleotides: TGTGCCAGCAGTTTTACAGTGAACACTGAAGCTTTCTTT. Its protein product is CASSFTVNTEAFF.

V is TRBV25-1 and J is TRBJ2-7; D is perhaps TRBD1 (6 bases). This CDR3 has 14 residues. V was clipped by 4 bases and J by 3 bases, with 13 bases between them. CDR1 and CDR2 (germline): MGHDK, SYGVNS. The CDR3 DNA is TGTGCCAGCAGTGCCGGACAGTTCTACTACGAGCAGTACTTC. As protein: CASSAGQFYYEQYF.

The chain carries TRBV4-1 and TRBJ1-1, with TRBD1 matching over 10 bases. The junction had 6 bases not matched to a gene; V was cut back by 0 bases and J by 5 bases. The CDR3 has 16 residues. From germline, CDR1 is MGHRA and CDR2 YSYEKL. CDR3 region: CASSQDRGQGGTEAFF. In DNA, the CDR3 is TGCGCCAGCAGCCAAGATCGAGGACAGGGGGGGACTGAAGCTTTCTTT.

This chain links TRBV28 with TRBJ2-7, with D hard to call. CDR3 length: 13 amino acids. Between the trimmed V and J ends, which lost 2 bases and 0 bases, there was a span of 5 bases. CDR1 and CDR2 (germline): MDHEN, SYDVKM. CDR3 DNA sequence: TGTGCCAGCAGTTTAATCGGCTCCTACGAGCAGTACTTC. Translated, it gives CASSLIGSYEQYF. Together with reference TRBV28 and TRBJ2-7, the CDR3 gives the full variable domain: DVKVTQSSRYLVKRTGEKVFLECVQDMDHENMFWYRQDPGLGLRLIYFSYDVKMKEKGDIPEGYSVSREKKERFSLILESASTNQTSMYLCASSLIGSYEQYFGPGTRLTVT.

The J gene is TRBJ1-2, the V gene TRBV7-3; 12 bases line up with TRBD1. Germline CDR1 reads SGHTA; CDR2 reads FQGTGA. V was pared by 7 bases and J by 8 bases, with 11 bases of the junction left unmatched. This CDR3 spans 15 amino acids. CDR3 coding DNA: TGTGCCAGCACCCCCGGGGGGGACAGGGGGCTGGGCTACACCTTC. It encodes CASTPGGDRGLGYTF.

CDR3: CSVGGWGQTYEQYF. DNA for the CDR3: TGCAGCGTTGGAGGCTGGGGACAGACCTACGAGCAGTACTTC. The chain couples TRBV29-1 to TRBJ2-7, with 7 bases lining up with TRBD1. After removal of 4 bases from V and 2 bases from J, the junction contained 8 bases not matched to a gene. Germline V gene data show CDR1 as SQVTM and CDR2 as ANQGSEA. This CDR3 region has 14 residues.

This chain connects TRBV6-4 to TRBJ2-3; D is possibly TRBD1 (5 bases). The J call could be wrong; TRBJ1-5 is a better fit for the DNA end. Germline lookup yields CDR1 MRHNA and CDR2 SNTAGT. This CDR3 is 15 amino acids long. CDR3 region: CASSPGTSSADTQHF. The CDR3 bases are TGTGCCAGCAGCCCCGGGACTAGTAGCGCAGATACGCAGCATTTT.